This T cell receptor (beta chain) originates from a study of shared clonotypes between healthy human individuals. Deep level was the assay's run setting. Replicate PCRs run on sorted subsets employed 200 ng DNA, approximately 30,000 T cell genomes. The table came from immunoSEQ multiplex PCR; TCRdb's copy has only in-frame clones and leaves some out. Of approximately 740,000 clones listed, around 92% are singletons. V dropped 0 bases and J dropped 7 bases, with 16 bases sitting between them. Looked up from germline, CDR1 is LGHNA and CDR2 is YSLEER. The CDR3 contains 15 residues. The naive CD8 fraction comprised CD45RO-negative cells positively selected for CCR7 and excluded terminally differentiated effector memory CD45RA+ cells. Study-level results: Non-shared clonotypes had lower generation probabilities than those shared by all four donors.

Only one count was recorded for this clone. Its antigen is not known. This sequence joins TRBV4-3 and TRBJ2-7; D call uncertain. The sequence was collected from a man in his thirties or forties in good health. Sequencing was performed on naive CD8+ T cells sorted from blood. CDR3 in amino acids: CASSQDLGQRREQYF. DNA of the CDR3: TGCGCCAGCAGCCAAGATTTAGGCCAACGGCGGGAGCAGTACTTC.